A selection of T cell receptor beta chains follows, all from one sample in a study of blood T cell repertoires in COVID-19. Here immunoSEQ multiplex PCR was the method, and the copy in TCRdb shows in-frame clones only, minus some. The table records more than 200,000 clones, about nine tenths of them present only once. The sequencing sample was made of PBMCs or T cells enriched from blood (not recorded which). The receptor set was obtained from a man aged 35 to 55 who had recovered from COVID-19. Both conserved end residues are part of each CDR3. The D gene is left open where the match is weak. Size values are once, few and many counts, or a class for expanded clones, and some rows have none.

>.|TRBV10-3|.|TRBJ2-4
TGTGCCATCAGTGAGGGGGGGGCAGGGCTGATAGCCAAAAACATTCAGTACTTC
CAISEGGAGLIAKNIQYF
>.|TRBV7-6|TRBD2|TRBJ2-2
TGTGCCAGCACCGACCGACTAGCGCGGAACACCGGGGAGCTGTTTTTT
CASTDRLARNTGELFF
>.|TRBV7-2|TRBD2|TRBJ2-7
TGTGCCAGCAGCCCCCTAGGTAGCGGGGGGGGTTACGAGCAGTACTTC
CASSPLGSGGGYEQYF
>once|TRBV13|TRBD1|TRBJ1-6
TGTGCCAGCAGCCTACACAGGGGGCAGAAATCACCCCTCCACTTT
CASSLHRGQKSPLHF
>.|TRBV5-1|.|TRBJ2-3
TGCGCCAGCGGGGCCGAGAGGAACACAGATACGCAGTATTTT
CASGAERNTDTQYF
>.|TRBV18|.|TRBJ1-1
TGTGCCAGCTCACCACGTCCGGCGGGTTCGAACACTGAAGCTTTCTTT
CASSPRPAGSNTEAFF
>.|TRBV7-9|.|TRBJ2-7
TGTGCCAGCAGCTTTAGTGGTGGCTCCTACGAGCAGTACTTC
CASSFSGGSYEQYF
>.|TRBV25-1|.|TRBJ1-4
TGTGCCAGCAGTGAAATGGGGAGCCAAGAAAAACTGTTTTTT
CASSEMGSQEKLFF
>.|TRBV18|TRBD1|TRBJ2-5
TGTGCCAGCTCACCACCGCAAGGACAGGGGCAAGAGACCCAGTACTTC
CASSPPQGQGQETQYF
>.|TRBV29-1|.|TRBJ1-2
TGCAGCGGGAGGGAAGGGGAAGACTATGGCTACACCTTC
CSGREGEDYGYTF
>.|TRBV6-1|TRBD2|TRBJ2-1
TGTGCCAGCAGTTCCCGGGGGGATGAGCAGTTCTTC
CASSSRGDEQFF
>.|TRBV18|.|TRBJ1-6
TGTGCCAGCTCACCAGGGGCTGGATCACCCCTCCACTTT
CASSPGAGSPLHF
>.|TRBV3-1/TRBV3-2|TRBD1|TRBJ1-6
TGTGCCAGCAGCCAGGGGACAGGGGGTAATTCACCCCTCCACTTT
CASSQGTGGNSPLHF
>.|TRBV5-1|TRBD1|TRBJ1-4
TGCGCCAGCAGCTCTCAGACAGGGGAGGGGGAAAAACTGTTTTTT
CASSSQTGEGEKLFF
>once|TRBV11-3|.|TRBJ1-1
TGTGCCAGCAGCTTAGATAGGGAGGCTGAAGCTTTCTTT
CASSLDREAEAFF
>.|TRBV5-4|TRBD1|TRBJ1-2
TGTGCCAGCAGCTTACCGGGACAGGGAAGCGGCTACACCTTC
CASSLPGQGSGYTF
>.|TRBV21-1|.|TRBJ2-6
TGTGCCAGCAGCAAAGGAGAAGGGGGCCTCTCTGGGGCCAACGTCCTGACTTTC
CASSKGEGGLSGANVLTF
>.|TRBV12-3/TRBV12-4|.|TRBJ2-7
TGTGCCAGCAGTTCGGACTTATACGAGCAGTACTTC
CASSSDLYEQYF
>.|TRBV18|TRBD1|TRBJ2-5
TGTGCCAGCTCACGGGACAGGGGGCATGGTGCAGAGACCCAGTACTTC
CASSRDRGHGAETQYF
>.|TRBV5-1|TRBD2|TRBJ2-3
TGCGCCAGCAGCTCATATGGGACTAGGAGCGCAGATACGCAGTATTTT
CASSSYGTRSADTQYF
>.|TRBV2|TRBD1|TRBJ1-2
TGTGCCAGCAGCTCCGGGACAGGGGCGTCGGTCGGGGGCTACACCTTC
CASSSGTGASVGGYTF
>.|TRBV19|.|TRBJ1-5
TGTGCCAGTAGTATAGATGGAGGGTACGGCAATCAGCCCCAGCATTTT
CASSIDGGYGNQPQHF
>.|TRBV7-3|.|TRBJ2-1
TGTGCCAGCAGCTCGGGACGGGAGACCTACAATGAGCAGTTCTTC
CASSSGRETYNEQFF
>.|TRBV5-4|.|TRBJ2-5
TGTGCCAGCAGCCCCCCCGGCGATGCGGGAGAGACCCAGTACTTC
CASSPPGDAGETQYF
>.|TRBV4-3|.|TRBJ2-2
TGCGCCAGCAGCCAAGATTTTTCCCAGGGTAGCAGCGGGGAGCTGTTTTTT
CASSQDFSQGSSGELFF
>.|TRBV7-6|TRBD1|TRBJ2-1
TGTGCCAGCAACCAACTCCTCGGACAGGTCTACAATGAGCAGTTCTTC
CASNQLLGQVYNEQFF
>.|TRBV7-8|TRBD1|TRBJ2-7
TGTGCCAGCAGCTCAGGACAGGGCCCCTCCTACGAGCAGTACTTC
CASSSGQGPSYEQYF
>few|TRBV9|TRBD1|TRBJ1-2
TGTGCCAGCAGCACCAGGGGACAGGGGTTCTATGGCTACACCTTC
CASSTRGQGFYGYTF
>.|TRBV30|.|TRBJ1-3
TGTGCCTGGAGTACCGTCTATCGTACGGGAAACACCATATATTTT
CAWSTVYRTGNTIYF